The entry that follows covers one T cell receptor (beta chain) sequence. Profiling relied on immunoSEQ multiplex PCR, and the TCRdb table lists in-frame clones only, not all of them. Of 45,000 or so clones in the sample, 80% to 90% were seen once. The data were taken from a study of OX40 agonist ivuxolimab in advanced cancers. Germline loops: CDR1 LNHDA, CDR2 SQIVND (reference sequence). CDR3 length equals 13 residues. Deletions cut 1 base from V and 5 bases from J, with 8 bases between. Specimen: CD4+ or CD8+ T cells sorted from blood, collected in a trial of the OX40 agonist ivuxolimab. The V gene is TRBV19, the J gene TRBJ1-1; D gene ambiguous. This sequence originates from an adult with an advanced solid tumor such as melanoma, head and neck, liver or kidney cancer. CDR3: CASSIVGGTEAFF. The CDR3 DNA is TGTGCCAGTAGTATAGTGGGAGGGACTGAAGCTTTCTTT.